The 22 T cell receptor beta chains listed next were all sequenced from one sample in a study of technical replicates of blood from several donors. Some clones are missing from TCRdb's copy, which holds only in-frame ones; the method was immunoSEQ multiplex PCR. Found here are over 90,000 clones, about 95% of them singletons; the top ten hold 0.2% to 0.25%. The specimen was T cells isolated from PBMCs. These receptors were collected from a human donor in good health.

V is TRBV6-5 and J is TRBJ1-4, with 7 bases aligning to TRBD1. The CDR3 is 15 amino acids. Unmatched junction bases numbered 9, after V lost 3 bases and J lost 8 bases. Germline CDR1 reads MNHEY; CDR2 reads SVGAGI. Written as DNA, the CDR3 is TGTGCCAGCAGTTATAGACAGGGAATAGAGGAAAAACTGTTTTTT. Translation gives CASSYRQGIEEKLFF.

The chain employs TRBV5-1 and TRBJ2-7; TRBD1 aligns across 8 bases. V shed 0 bases and J 7 bases; nucleotides not matched to a gene: 9. The CDR3 has 15 residues. Germline V lookup: CDR1 SGHRS, CDR2 YFSETQ. The CDR3 nucleotides are TGCGCCAGCAGCTTGGGAGGGACAGGCCGGAGGGAGCAGTACTTC. Its translation is CASSLGGTGRREQYF.

This sequence joins TRBV28 and TRBJ2-7; D is perhaps TRBD1 (5 bases). Germline V gene data show CDR1 as MDHEN and CDR2 as SYDVKM. This CDR3 has 16 amino acids. V was shortened by 2 bases and J by 3 bases, with 17 bases between the two germline ends. The CDR3 nucleotides read TGTGCCAGCAGTTTAGCATGGGGCGAGAATTTCTACGAGCAGTACTTC. Translating it yields CASSLAWGENFYEQYF.

For the CDR3, the DNA is TGTGCCAGTAGTGGCTCTGGCAGGGTACAGCAGTACTTC. Amino acids: CASSGSGRVQQYF. The chain couples TRBV19 to TRBJ2-7, with TRBD1 as a possible D gene (5 bases). Germline V gene data show CDR1 as LNHDA and CDR2 as SQIVND (reference sequence). This CDR3 is built from 13 residues. Trimming took off 5 bases at V and 8 bases at J, with 16 bases between the two ends.

The CDR3 DNA is TGTGCCTGGACCAACGGGGGGAGGGGCACTGAAGCTTTCTTT. As protein: CAWTNGGRGTEAFF. The chain couples TRBV30 to TRBJ1-1; weak D call: TRBD1 (5 bases). Germline CDR1 reads GTSNPN; CDR2 reads SVGIG (reference sequence). The CDR3 totals 14 residues. Trimming removed 4 bases from V and 4 bases from J, with 16 bases in between.

The gene calls are TRBV5-1 and TRBJ2-5; perhaps TRBD2 as D (6 bases). The CDR3 sequence is 15 residues long. Per the germline V gene, CDR1 is SGHRS and CDR2 is YFSETQ. Trimming took 0 bases from V and 1 from J, leaving 10 bases between them. For the CDR3, the DNA is TGCGCCAGCAGCTTGGACGTGGGGGGCCAAGAGACCCAGTACTTC. Translation: CASSLDVGGQETQYF.

A word on this clone: At the DNA level, this CDR3 is encoded by other sequences in the same sample as well. The V call is TRBV5-1, the J call TRBJ2-1, with TRBD2 matching over 7 bases. The CDR3 is made up of 15 amino acids. Trimming removed 0 bases from V and 0 bases from J; junction bases left unmatched: 0. Germline V gene lookup returns CDR1 SGHRS and CDR2 YFSETQ. In DNA form, the CDR3 reads TGCGCCAGCAGCTTGGGCGGGAGCTCCTACAATGAGCAGTTCTTC. Translated: CASSLGGSSYNEQFF.

A remark on this clone: One junction end does not reproduce the germline sequence, and a read error may be involved. The chain uses TRBV5-1 and TRBJ2-7, with 11 positions matching TRBD2. This CDR3 has 15 residues. The V gene's germline CDR1 is SGHRS and CDR2 YFSETQ. In DNA form, the CDR3 reads TGCACCAGCAGCTTGGAACTAGCGGGGGTCTACGAGCAGTACTTC. Translated: CTSSLELAGVYEQYF.

The rearrangement uses TRBV19 and TRBJ1-1; unclear D gene. The CDR3 sequence is 14 residues long. Germline V gene data show CDR1 as LNHDA and CDR2 as SQIVND (reference sequence). Deletions cut 7 bases from V and 4 bases from J, with 16 bases between. The CDR3 nucleotides read TGTGCCAGTATAACCTCGCGGGGTAGCACTGAAGCTTTCTTT. This codes for CASITSRGSTEAFF.

The J gene is TRBJ1-5, the V gene TRBV15, with TRBD1 matching 8 bases. There are 19 residues in the CDR3. Germline assignment: CDR1 LNHNV and CDR2 YYDKDF (reference sequence). The V and J ends lost 9 bases and 2 bases, in that order; junction bases with no gene match: 21. The CDR3 spells CATRSEGQGTVSRNQPQHF. The CDR3 DNA is TGTGCCACGCGGAGTGAAGGACAGGGTACGGTAAGCCGCAATCAGCCCCAGCATTTT.

The genes are TRBV18 and TRBJ2-2; 7 bases agree with TRBD2. CDR1 is KGHSH and CDR2 is LQKENI in the germline V gene. V lost 6 bases to trimming and J lost 3 bases; unmatched junction nucleotides: 13. This CDR3 contains 17 residues. CDR3 DNA sequence: TGTGCCAGCTCTCAAAGGAGCCTCCGGGGGGACACCGGGGAGCTGTTTTTT. It is translated as CASSQRSLRGDTGELFF.

The chain couples TRBV5-1 to TRBJ2-1, with TRBD2 identical over 9 bases. Losses at the gene ends were 1 base for V and 7 bases for J; bases not matched to a gene: 9. The CDR3 contains 16 residues. Germline-derived CDR1 and CDR2 are SGHRS and YFSETQ. The CDR3 coding sequence is TGCGCCAGCAGCTTGTATAGCGGGAGTGTGGGGAATGAGCAGTTCTTC. This sequence encodes CASSLYSGSVGNEQFF.

This clone has only one observation. The chain uses TRBV18 and TRBJ1-1; D unresolved. Germline V lookup: CDR1 KGHSH, CDR2 LQKENI. V lost 6 bases and J lost 0, with 8 bases in between. The CDR3 is made up of 13 amino acids. The CDR3 sequence is CASSGGLNTEAFF. The CDR3 DNA reads as TGTGCCAGCTCCGGAGGACTGAACACTGAAGCTTTCTTT.

This clone was seen more than once but under ten times. The V gene is TRBV5-1, the J gene TRBJ1-1; D might be TRBD1 (6 bases). Trimming removed 4 bases at V and 1 base at J, with 11 bases between. The CDR3 runs 14 residues. Germline V CDR1 and CDR2: SGHRS, YFSETQ. CDR3 sequence reads: CASSVIQGNTEAFF. The CDR3 nucleotides are TGCGCCAGCAGCGTGATACAGGGGAACACTGAAGCTTTCTTT.

The V and J genes are TRBV28 and TRBJ2-5, with 9 bases fitting TRBD2. The length of the CDR3 is 15 residues. V trimming: 5 bases; J trimming: 1 base; junction bases outside the gene matches: 5. CDR1 MDHEN and CDR2 SYDVKM come from the germline V gene. CDR3 amino acids: CASSAAGGGQETQYF. CDR3 nucleotides: TGTGCCAGCAGTGCGGCGGGAGGGGGCCAAGAGACCCAGTACTTC.

V is TRBV9 and J is TRBJ1-2, with D unresolved. The V gene's germline CDR1 is SGDLS and CDR2 YYNGEE. This CDR3 region has 12 residues. Between the trimmed V and J ends, which lost 3 bases and 3 bases, there was a span of 6 bases. The CDR3 nucleotides read TGTGCCAGCAGCGCACGCGACTATGGCTACACCTTC. Translated, it gives CASSARDYGYTF. Combining the CDR3 with reference TRBV9 and TRBJ1-2 gives the whole variable domain DSGVTQTPKHLITATGQRVTLRCSPRSGDLSVYWYQQSLDQGLQFLIQYYNGEERAKGNILERFSAQQFPDLHSELNLSSLELGDSALYFCASSARDYGYTFGSGTRLTVV.

This clone has a single count. V usage is TRBV27 and J usage is TRBJ1-1; 7 bases line up with TRBD1. Germline loops: CDR1 MNHEY, CDR2 SMNVEV (reference sequence). CDR3 length: 15 residues. V lost 5 bases to trimming and J lost 0 bases; unmatched junction nucleotides: 6. The CDR3 DNA follows: TGTGCCAGCAGTCCATTGGGACAGCTGAACACTGAAGCTTTCTTT. Its translation is CASSPLGQLNTEAFF.

This rearrangement joins TRBV29-1 to TRBJ2-1, with 7 bases identical to TRBD2. The CDR3 runs to 15 residues. Trimming took 7 bases from V and 13 from J; bases not matched to a gene: 22. Germline CDR1 is SQVTM and CDR2 is ANQGSEA. The chain's CDR3 is CSGAGGTTLVVEQFF. CDR3 bases: TGCAGCGGGGCCGGTGGGACTACCCTCGTCGTGGAACAGTTCTTC.

The DNA for the CDR3 is TGCGCCAGCAGCTTGGGGGGGCGCGGGGGCTACACCTTC. Translating it yields CASSLGGRGGYTF. The chain couples TRBV5-1 to TRBJ1-2, with D possibly TRBD1 on 6 matching bases. The V and J ends lost 0 bases and 8 bases respectively, with 11 bases between them. Germline-derived CDR1 and CDR2 are SGHRS and YFSETQ. There are 13 residues in the CDR3.

V usage is TRBV19 and J usage is TRBJ2-5, with D perhaps TRBD2 (6 bases). V was clipped by 0 bases and J by 2 bases, with 10 bases between them. This CDR3 region has 15 residues. Looked up from germline, CDR1 is LNHDA and CDR2 is SQIVND (reference sequence). The chain's CDR3 is CASSIDLGLQETQYF. The CDR3 DNA sequence: TGTGCCAGTAGTATAGACCTCGGACTACAAGAGACCCAGTACTTC. The full variable domain, its missing parts supplied by reference TRBV19 and TRBJ2-5, is DGGITQSPKYLFRKEGQNVTLSCEQNLNHDAMYWYRQDPGQGLRLIYYSQIVNDFQKGDIAEGYSVSREKKESFPLTVTSAQKNPTAFYLCASSIDLGLQETQYFGPGTRLLVL.

This clone was detected once. Here the CDR3 DNA reads TGTGCCATCTTAAATTGGACTACTAGCGGCTACGAGCAGTACTTC. This sequence encodes CAILNWTTSGYEQYF. The V call is TRBV10-3, the J call TRBJ2-7, with TRBD2 matching over 8 bases. The CDR3 spans 15 residues. V was pared by 8 bases and J by 3 bases, with 12 bases of the junction left unmatched. Germline CDR1 reads ENHRY; CDR2 reads SYGVKD.

The CDR3 DNA is TGTGCCAGCAGCTTAAAGTGGGGGGATTTAAGCAATCAGCCCCAGCATTTT. Translation: CASSLKWGDLSNQPQHF. The rearrangement links TRBV7-4 to TRBJ1-5; a weak D match, TRBD1 (5 bases). The germline gives CDR1 SGHVT, CDR2 SQSDAQ. The CDR3 covers 17 residues. V was pared by 2 bases and J by 1 base, with 15 bases between. The full variable domain, its missing parts supplied by reference TRBV7-4 and TRBJ1-5, is GAGVSQSPRYKVAKRGRDVALRCDSISGHVTLYWYRQTLGQGSEVLTYSQSDAQRDKSGRPSGRFSAERPERSVSTLKIQRTEQGDSAVYLCASSLKWGDLSNQPQHFGDGTRLSIL.